Listed here is a single T cell receptor beta chain. V lost 5 bases to trimming and J lost 0 bases; unmatched junction nucleotides: 3. Germline loops: CDR1 MNHNS, CDR2 SASEGT. This CDR3 spans 15 amino acids. The data stem from a study of identifying expanded T cells in peripheral blood. Some clones are missing from TCRdb's copy, which holds only in-frame ones; the method was immunoSEQ multiplex PCR. The table lists about 78,000 clones, about 83% of them singletons. Sequenced sample: blood. The chain carries TRBV6-1 and TRBJ2-7; 11 nucleotides match TRBD2. The clonotype was recovered from a person aged 18-69 years in good health. CDR3: CASSRTSGSSYEQYF. CDR3 sequence (DNA): TGTGCCAGCAGTCGAACTAGCGGGAGCTCCTACGAGCAGTACTTC.